A selection of T cell receptor beta chains follows, all from one sample in a study of tumor-infiltrating lymphocytes in primary liver carcinoma. TCRdb redid the calling of the multiplex PCR reads with MiXCR, one entry per CDR3 protein. The data contain about 200,000 distinct CDR3 sequences, 65% of them singletons. Sequenced input: peripheral blood. All receptors derive from a woman aged 55-69 years with primary liver carcinoma and hepatitis B virus infection. Both conserved end residues are part of each CDR3. Each record gives: J gene, V gene, CDR3 protein.

J gene: TRBJ2-5
V gene: TRBV28
CDR3 protein: CASNVVAGGPYQETQYF

J gene: TRBJ1-2
V gene: TRBV11-2
CDR3 protein: CVSSSDQGGYTF

J gene: TRBJ1-1
V gene: TRBV11-3
CDR3 protein: CATTVGSLGTEAFF

J gene: TRBJ2-2
V gene: TRBV11-1
CDR3 protein: CASGLNINIGELFF

J gene: TRBJ2-3
V gene: TRBV11-1
CDR3 protein: CATSWDRTDTQYF

J gene: TRBJ2-3
V gene: TRBV7-6
CDR3 protein: CASSATPDTQYF

J gene: TRBJ2-7
V gene: TRBV6-5
CDR3 protein: CASREGQTNEKYF

J gene: TRBJ2-7
V gene: TRBV29-1
CDR3 protein: CSVPQGAGEQYF

J gene: TRBJ1-3
V gene: TRBV7-8
CDR3 protein: CASRSTGTGNTIYF

J gene: TRBJ1-5
V gene: TRBV12-3/TRBV12-4
CDR3 protein: CASSKVGEVSNQPQHF

J gene: TRBJ2-3
V gene: TRBV10-1
CDR3 protein: CASSNGRGGFTDTQYF

J gene: TRBJ2-7
V gene: TRBV4-1
CDR3 protein: CASSQDPTGRGYEQYF

J gene: TRBJ1-5
V gene: TRBV28
CDR3 protein: CASSWAQATIQPQHF

J gene: TRBJ2-3
V gene: TRBV30
CDR3 protein: CAWTQGRVPTDTQYF

J gene: TRBJ1-1
V gene: TRBV29-1
CDR3 protein: CSVEKTLEAFF

J gene: TRBJ2-5
V gene: TRBV6-1
CDR3 protein: CTSSEGSGVETQYF

J gene: TRBJ2-4
V gene: TRBV7-9
CDR3 protein: CASSLAWRGAKNIQYF

J gene: TRBJ2-3
V gene: TRBV4-2
CDR3 protein: CASASGLPSTDTQYF

J gene: TRBJ2-7
V gene: TRBV6-4
CDR3 protein: CASSLPELTDPYGEQYF

J gene: TRBJ1-4
V gene: TRBV5-1
CDR3 protein: CASSFPTGVPNEKLFF

J gene: TRBJ2-7
V gene: TRBV6-5
CDR3 protein: CASNSHTSGEQYF

J gene: TRBJ2-1
V gene: TRBV6-6
CDR3 protein: CASSYGRGPYNEQFF

J gene: TRBJ2-3
V gene: TRBV29-1
CDR3 protein: CSVEDSGKGTITDTQYF

J gene: TRBJ2-7
V gene: TRBV11-2
CDR3 protein: CASSRTYEQYF

J gene: TRBJ2-2
V gene: TRBV29-1
CDR3 protein: CRVEPHGGARNTGELFF

J gene: TRBJ2-2
V gene: TRBV11-2
CDR3 protein: CASSPVGRGLVTGELLF

J gene: TRBJ2-1
V gene: TRBV11-1
CDR3 protein: CASSLAEKFSLNEQLF

J gene: TRBJ2-3
V gene: TRBV7-8
CDR3 protein: CASSLSTGLAAYF

J gene: TRBJ2-7
V gene: TRBV29-1
CDR3 protein: CSVVMGRGHTYEQYF

J gene: TRBJ1-6
V gene: TRBV6-1
CDR3 protein: CASSERGRQGNSPLHF

J gene: TRBJ2-7
V gene: TRBV12-3/TRBV12-4
CDR3 protein: CASSFLTSEQYF

J gene: TRBJ2-2
V gene: TRBV11-3
CDR3 protein: CASRGTRATRELFF

J gene: TRBJ1-2
V gene: TRBV7-8
CDR3 protein: CASSLTAGTNYGYTF

J gene: TRBJ1-3
V gene: TRBV11-2
CDR3 protein: CAISTQTGDTIYF

J gene: TRBJ2-1
V gene: TRBV29-1
CDR3 protein: CSVWEGGEQFF

J gene: TRBJ2-3
V gene: TRBV11-3
CDR3 protein: CASSFTGEIADTQYF

J gene: TRBJ2-3
V gene: TRBV10-3
CDR3 protein: CAISPFSGSTDTQYF

J gene: TRBJ2-7
V gene: TRBV5-6
CDR3 protein: CASSLRGTYEQYF

J gene: TRBJ1-1
V gene: TRBV7-9
CDR3 protein: CASTGTWNTEAFF

J gene: TRBJ1-2
V gene: TRBV10-2
CDR3 protein: CASSLGQAAYGYTF

J gene: TRBJ1-1
V gene: TRBV5-1
CDR3 protein: CASSPTDQVNTEAFF

J gene: TRBJ2-7
V gene: TRBV4-2
CDR3 protein: CASNQEKGTVYNEQYF

J gene: TRBJ2-7
V gene: TRBV29-1
CDR3 protein: CSVKRPGGTWQNF

J gene: TRBJ2-1
V gene: TRBV5-1
CDR3 protein: CASSLGGTGGFREQFF

J gene: TRBJ2-1
V gene: TRBV6-5
CDR3 protein: CGSSSGNEQFF

J gene: TRBJ2-1
V gene: TRBV28
CDR3 protein: CASSLLAEQFF

J gene: TRBJ1-5
V gene: TRBV4-1
CDR3 protein: CASSLSRGSNQPQHF

J gene: TRBJ1-2
V gene: TRBV28
CDR3 protein: CASRDRGRSYGYTF

J gene: TRBJ1-1
V gene: TRBV11-2
CDR3 protein: CASRPRTGPTEAFF

J gene: TRBJ2-2
V gene: TRBV5-4
CDR3 protein: CASSSAARTGNTGELFF

J gene: TRBJ1-2
V gene: TRBV11-2
CDR3 protein: CVGSPGAYYYGYTF

J gene: TRBJ1-4
V gene: TRBV28
CDR3 protein: CAGMDRDNEKLFF